The 14 T cell receptor beta chains given below trace back to one sample, sequenced in a study of CD8+ T cells in alopecia areata. Treatment specified: oral pan-JAK inhibitor, 5-10 mg twice daily. Sequencing templates came from extracted RNA that was reverse transcribed into cDNA. This table comes from immunoSEQ multiplex PCR, and its TCRdb copy is limited to in-frame clones, with some not included. This sample has roughly 190,000 clones; just under 65% occur once, and the top ten carry approximately 1.2%. The material sequenced was CD4+ T cells sorted from blood, taken at approximately week 49, from a patient treated with tofacitinib. These receptors all come from a human donor with alopecia areata.

This clone has just a few counts. V is TRBV30 and J is TRBJ1-6, with TRBD1 as a possible D gene (6 bases). Trimming took off 3 bases at V and 7 bases at J, with 10 bases between the two ends. The length of the CDR3 is 13 residues. The germline gives CDR1 GTSNPN, CDR2 SVGIG (reference sequence). CDR3 in amino acids: CAWRDRKNSPLHF. The CDR3 DNA reads TGTGCCTGGAGAGACAGGAAAAATTCACCCCTCCACTTT.

This clone was recorded once. The genes are TRBV7-2 and TRBJ2-7; no reliable D call. CDR3 length: 12 amino acids. Germline V gene lookup returns CDR1 SGHTA and CDR2 FQGNSA. V lost 5 bases and J lost 5, with 10 bases in between. This chain's CDR3 is CASSPPGNEQYF. The CDR3 DNA is TGTGCCAGCAGCCCACCCGGAAACGAGCAGTACTTC. Complete variable domain (other parts from reference TRBV7-2 and TRBJ2-7): GAGVSQSPSNKVTEKGKDVELRCDPISGHTALYWYRQSLGQGLEFLIYFQGNSAPDKSGLPSDRFSAERTGGSVSTLTIQRTQQEDSAVYLCASSPPGNEQYFGPGTRLTVT.

In this sample, this clone turned up many times. In DNA, the CDR3 is TGTGCCAGCAGCTTATGGACTAACACTGAAGCTTTCTTT. It yields the protein CASSLWTNTEAFF. The chain is built from TRBV7-9 and TRBJ1-1; D uncertain. The V end lost 2 bases, the J end lost 2 bases, and 6 bases lay between the germline ends. CDR3 size: 13 residues. CDR1 SEHNR and CDR2 FQNEAQ come from the germline V gene (reference sequence).

This clone was detected ten times or more. J is TRBJ1-6 and V is TRBV7-8, with 8 bases fitting TRBD1. Germline V gives CDR1 SGHVS, CDR2 FQNEAQ. V trimming: 7 bases; J trimming: 0 bases; junction bases outside the gene matches: 5. This CDR3 has 16 residues. CDR3 nucleotide sequence: TGTGCCAGCACCAGAACAGGGGGCTCCTATAATTCACCCCTCCACTTT. Translated, it gives CASTRTGGSYNSPLHF.

The V and J genes are TRBV7-2 and TRBJ1-1; D may be TRBD1 (6 bases). The CDR3 runs to 14 residues. The ends were cut back, 6 bases at V and 4 bases at J, with 15 bases in the middle. The V gene's germline CDR1 is SGHTA and CDR2 FQGNSA. CDR3 in amino acids: CASSSTGYGTEAFF. In DNA, the CDR3 is TGTGCCAGCAGTTCTACAGGGTATGGCACTGAAGCTTTCTTT.

The chain has TRBV30 and TRBJ1-2, with D possibly being TRBD1 (5 bases). This CDR3 is built from 14 residues. Germline V gene sequence: CDR1 GTSNPN, CDR2 SVGIG (reference sequence). Trimming removed 1 base from V and 4 bases from J, with 13 bases in between. CDR3 region: CAWSEQGGTYGYTF. DNA for the CDR3: TGTGCCTGGAGTGAGCAGGGTGGGACCTATGGCTACACCTTC.

The V and J genes are TRBV29-1 and TRBJ1-2, with 9 bases aligning to TRBD1. The junction had 7 bases not matched to a gene; V was cut back by 6 bases and J by 5 bases. This CDR3 has 13 residues. Germline values: CDR1 SQVTM, CDR2 ANQGSEA. The CDR3 sequence: CSVRTGQGYGYTF. The CDR3 DNA follows: TGCAGCGTCCGGACCGGACAGGGGTATGGCTACACCTTC.

This chain uses TRBV30 with TRBJ2-6; 8 positions agree with TRBD1. J was trimmed by 0 bases and V by 3 bases; bases with no gene match: 7. The CDR3 has 17 residues. Per the germline V gene, CDR1 is GTSNPN and CDR2 is SVGIG (reference sequence). The CDR3 sequence is CAWRDRVWSSGANVLTF. DNA of the CDR3: TGTGCCTGGAGGGACAGGGTCTGGAGCTCTGGGGCCAACGTCCTGACTTTC.

Only a few counts were recorded for this clone. V usage is TRBV7-8 and J usage is TRBJ2-7, with a tentative D call TRBD1 (6 bases). CDR3 length: 13 amino acids. CDR1 and CDR2 from the germline V gene are SGHVS and FQNEAQ. The V gene lost 5 bases and the J gene lost 1 base, with 9 bases spanning the gap. The CDR3 coding sequence is TGTGCCAGCAGCGACAGGAGATCCTACGAGCAGTACTTC. It translates to CASSDRRSYEQYF. The full variable domain, its missing parts supplied by reference TRBV7-8 and TRBJ2-7, is GAGVSQSPRYKVAKRGQDVALRCDPISGHVSLFWYQQALGQGPEFLTYFQNEAQLDKSGLPSDRFFAERPEGSVSTLKIQRTQQEDSAVYLCASSDRRSYEQYFGPGTRLTVT.

Many counts were recorded for this clone. The chain uses TRBV19 and TRBJ1-1; D unresolved. Germline V CDR1 and CDR2: LNHDA, SQIVND (reference sequence). Trimming pared 10 bases from V and 4 bases from J, leaving 13 bases between. This CDR3 region has 12 residues. The CDR3, as DNA: TGTGCCACCCAGGTGGGTCCCACTGAAGCTTTCTTT. Encoded protein: CATQVGPTEAFF.

This chain uses TRBV27 with TRBJ2-7; no clear D gene. V was pared by 5 bases and J by 7 bases, with 15 bases between. Per germline, CDR1 MNHEY and CDR2 SMNVEV (reference sequence). The CDR3 has 13 residues. CDR3 bases: TGTGCCAGCAGTCGGAATTCCCTTACTGAGCAGTACTTC. It encodes CASSRNSLTEQYF.

This clone came up once. The rearrangement joins TRBV4-3 to TRBJ2-3, with D tentatively TRBD2 (6 bases). CDR3 size: 15 residues. The ends were cut back, 0 bases at V and 2 bases at J, with 9 bases in the middle. Germline CDR1 and CDR2: LGHNA and YSLEER. The CDR3 protein is CASSQEERATDTQYF. The CDR3 DNA is TGCGCCAGCAGCCAAGAGGAGCGGGCCACAGATACGCAGTATTTT.

This chain connects TRBV30 to TRBJ2-3; no clear D gene. The germline V gene encodes CDR1 GTSNPN and CDR2 SVGIG (reference sequence). The CDR3 extends over 12 amino acids. V was shortened by 4 bases and J by 3 bases, with 8 bases between the two germline ends. The CDR3 protein is CAWNSLTDTQYF. The CDR3 coding sequence is TGTGCCTGGAATAGCCTTACAGATACGCAGTATTTT. The entire variable domain, with the rest obtained from reference TRBV30 and TRBJ2-3, is as follows: SQTIHQWPATLVQPVGSPLSLECTVEGTSNPNLYWYRQAAGRGLQLLFYSVGIGQISSEVPQNLSASRPQDRQFILSSKKLLLSDSGFYLCAWNSLTDTQYFGPGTRLTVL.

V and J are TRBV29-1 and TRBJ2-7; 7 nucleotides match TRBD1. The CDR3 extends over 18 amino acids. The J segment lost 3 bases and the V segment lost 6 bases, leaving 23 bases of the junction unmatched. Per the germline V gene, CDR1 is SQVTM and CDR2 is ANQGSEA. This CDR3 reads CSVIKRTGSLVDSYEQYF. As DNA, the CDR3 is TGCAGCGTCATAAAGAGGACAGGATCCCTGGTGGACAGCTACGAGCAGTACTTC.